Shown below are 30 T cell receptor beta chains from a single sample sequenced in a study of blood T cell repertoires in COVID-19. Data came from immunoSEQ multiplex PCR; TCRdb stores just in-frame clones and leaves some out. This sample has 200,000 to 300,000 clones, with roughly 80% found just once. The sequenced material came from peripheral blood. These receptors were collected from a woman in her fifties or sixties with active or convalescent COVID-19.

This clone showed up just once. V usage is TRBV19 and J usage is TRBJ2-1, with 7 bases that match TRBD1. The germline V gene encodes CDR1 LNHDA and CDR2 SQIVND (reference sequence). With 6 bases clipped from V and 0 bases from J, the junction kept 5 bases outside the gene matches. The CDR3 covers 15 residues. The CDR3 sequence: CASRAPGGSYNEQFF. The CDR3 DNA reads TGTGCCAGTAGAGCACCAGGGGGCTCCTACAATGAGCAGTTCTTC. Full variable domain (outside the CDR3, taken from reference TRBV19 and TRBJ2-1): DGGITQSPKYLFRKEGQNVTLSCEQNLNHDAMYWYRQDPGQGLRLIYYSQIVNDFQKGDIAEGYSVSREKKESFPLTVTSAQKNPTAFYLCASRAPGGSYNEQFFGPGTRLTVL.

The J gene is TRBJ2-1, the V gene TRBV7-8, with 7 bases lining up with TRBD2. The junction had 13 bases not matched to a gene; V was cut back by 5 bases and J by 6 bases. The CDR3 has 16 residues. Germline loops: CDR1 SGHVS, CDR2 FQNEAQ. In DNA form, the CDR3 reads TGTGCCAGCAGCGGTGTTCCGGGACTACGACTCAATGAGCAGTTCTTC. Protein: CASSGVPGLRLNEQFF.

The chain uses TRBV11-2 and TRBJ2-1; D possibly corresponds to TRBD2 (5 bases). Germline CDR1 SGHAT, CDR2 FQNNGV. With 0 bases removed from V and 15 bases from J, the gap between germline ends came to 12 bases. CDR3 length equals 12 residues. Here the CDR3 reads CASSLDEEAVFF. CDR3 DNA sequence: TGTGCCAGCAGCTTAGATGAGGAGGCGGTGTTCTTC. The whole variable domain, filled in from reference TRBV11-2 and TRBJ2-1, reads EAGVAQSPRYKIIEKRQSVAFWCNPISGHATLYWYQQILGQGPKLLIQFQNNGVVDDSQLPKDRFSAERLKGVDSTLKIQPAKLEDSAVYLCASSLDEEAVFFGPGTRLTVL.

This chain joins TRBV11-3 and TRBJ1-4; 9 nucleotides agree with TRBD1. This CDR3 comprises 16 residues. The germline V gene has CDR1 SGHNT and CDR2 YENEEA. Trimming removed 5 bases from V and 5 bases from J; junction bases left unmatched: 9. The CDR3 here is CASSIPSGTGNEKLFF. Written as DNA, the CDR3 is TGTGCCAGCAGCATACCCTCCGGGACAGGGAATGAAAAACTGTTTTTT.

The CDR3 DNA reads as TGTGCCAGCAGCCAAGTCCAACTAGGGCACATTCAGTACTTC. This sequence encodes CASSQVQLGHIQYF. The chain joins TRBV3-1 (or the pseudogene TRBV3-2) to TRBJ2-4, with D possibly being TRBD2 (5 bases). Germline CDR1 is LGHDT and CDR2 is YNNKEL (reference sequence). The CDR3 is 14 amino acids. The germline V and J ends were trimmed by 1 base and 8 bases, with 12 bases remaining between them.

V is TRBV4-2 and J is TRBJ1-2; D is perhaps TRBD1 (6 bases). This CDR3 comprises 15 residues. Germline V gene data show CDR1 as LGHNA and CDR2 as YNFKEQ. Between the trimmed V and J ends, which lost 0 bases and 8 bases, there was a span of 16 bases. For the CDR3, the DNA is TGTGCCAGCAGCCAAGATACAGGGAATTCGTGGGGCTACACCTTC. This translates into CASSQDTGNSWGYTF.

The rearrangement links TRBV7-8 to TRBJ2-3; perhaps TRBD1 as D (6 bases). The length of the CDR3 is 16 residues. The germline V and J ends were trimmed by 4 bases and 1 base, with 15 bases remaining between them. Germline lookup yields CDR1 SGHVS and CDR2 FQNEAQ. The CDR3 spells CASSSIGGEGTDTQYF. The CDR3 coding sequence is TGTGCCAGCAGCTCGATAGGGGGAGAGGGCACAGATACGCAGTATTTT.

The chain uses TRBV4-1 and TRBJ2-7, with D possibly being TRBD1 (6 bases). Per the germline V gene, CDR1 is MGHRA and CDR2 is YSYEKL. The V end was cut by 0 bases, the J end by 0 bases, with 21 bases between. The CDR3 consists of 19 residues. The chain's CDR3 is CASSQDVYREQGVSYEQYF. CDR3 sequence (DNA): TGCGCCAGCAGCCAAGATGTTTATAGGGAACAGGGAGTCTCCTACGAGCAGTACTTC.

The chain has TRBV3-1 (or the pseudogene TRBV3-2) and TRBJ1-2; TRBD1 agrees at 9 bases. The germline V gene encodes CDR1 LGHDT and CDR2 YNNKEL (reference sequence). CDR3 length: 13 residues. V lost 4 bases, J lost 5 bases, and 2 bases stayed unmatched. The CDR3 DNA reads TGTGCCAGCAGCCCTGGACAGGGGTATGGCTACACCTTC. It specifies CASSPGQGYGYTF.

This sequence joins TRBV5-8 and TRBJ1-4; D call uncertain. CDR1 and CDR2 from the germline V gene are SGHTS and YDEGEE. Trimming shortened V by 4 bases and J by 7 bases, and 11 bases separated the two germline ends. This CDR3 contains 13 residues. The CDR3 nucleotides read TGTGCCAGCAGCCTCGCGGTTACTGAAAAACTGTTTTTT. This translates into CASSLAVTEKLFF.

In DNA form, the CDR3 reads TGTGCCAGCATTCACTCGACAGGGGGCGGGAATCAGCCCCAGCATTTT. Translation gives CASIHSTGGGNQPQHF. The V gene is TRBV6-5, the J gene TRBJ1-5; 10 positions agree with TRBD1. Germline CDR1 is MNHEY and CDR2 is SVGAGI. The CDR3 contains 16 residues. With V trimmed by 7 bases and J by 4 bases, 10 bases remained unmatched.

The V call is TRBV30, the J call TRBJ1-6, with a tentative D call TRBD1 (5 bases). Trimming stripped 4 bases from V and 9 bases from J, with 16 bases between. In germline, CDR1 is GTSNPN, CDR2 SVGIG (reference sequence). CDR3 length: 14 residues. CDR3 region: CAWTFRRAASPLHF. In DNA form, the CDR3 reads TGTGCCTGGACCTTCCGCAGGGCTGCTTCACCCCTCCACTTT. Based on the CDR3 plus reference TRBV30 and TRBJ1-6, the full variable domain is SQTIHQWPATLVQPVGSPLSLECTVEGTSNPNLYWYRQAAGRGLQLLFYSVGIGQISSEVPQNLSASRPQDRQFILSSKKLLLSDSGFYLCAWTFRRAASPLHFGNGTRLTVT.

The chain carries TRBV11-3 and TRBJ1-1; D perhaps matches TRBD1 (6 bases). The CDR3 sequence is 14 residues long. Germline CDR1 is SGHNT and CDR2 is YENEEA. The V and J ends lost 1 base and 4 bases respectively, with 10 bases between them. The CDR3 reads CASSLGGRGTEAFF. In DNA, the CDR3 is TGTGCCAGCAGCTTAGGGGGCAGGGGCACTGAAGCTTTCTTT.

The rearrangement uses TRBV19 and TRBJ2-1, with 9 bases identical to TRBD1. The CDR3 consists of 16 residues. V shed 10 bases, J shed 10 bases, and the junction held 20 bases outside the gene matches. The germline gives CDR1 LNHDA, CDR2 SQIVND (reference sequence). CDR3 protein: CATTRSGTGSRREQFF. CDR3 nucleotides: TGTGCCACCACCAGATCCGGGACAGGGTCACGCAGAGAGCAGTTCTTC.

The chain links TRBV27 to TRBJ1-2; the match to TRBD1 covers 8 bases. V gave up 6 bases and J gave up 7 bases; unmatched junction bases: 19. Germline CDR1 is MNHEY and CDR2 is SMNVEV (reference sequence). The CDR3 extends over 17 amino acids. The CDR3 here is CASSLGVTGAERFGYTF. CDR3 coding DNA: TGTGCCAGCAGCCTGGGCGTGACAGGGGCGGAGAGATTTGGCTACACCTTC.

The rearrangement uses TRBV6-6 and TRBJ1-1; 10 bases line up with TRBD1. The CDR3 totals 14 residues. The junction had 5 bases not matched to a gene; V was cut back by 6 bases and J by 4 bases. Germline-derived CDR1 and CDR2 are MNHNY and SVGAGI (reference sequence). Written as DNA, the CDR3 is TGTGCCAGCAGAAGGGACAGGGGTAGCACTGAAGCTTTCTTT. Its translation: CASRRDRGSTEAFF.

The genes are TRBV27 and TRBJ2-1, with 7 bases that match TRBD1. After removal of 5 bases from V and 7 bases from J, the junction contained 8 bases not matched to a gene. The V gene's germline CDR1 is MNHEY and CDR2 SMNVEV (reference sequence). The CDR3 covers 14 residues. CDR3 in DNA: TGTGCCAGCAGTCTCCCCGGCAGGGGGAATGAGCAGTTCTTC. Its translation: CASSLPGRGNEQFF.

DNA of the CDR3: TGTGCCAGCAGTTACTCATACAGCAAGGATACGCAGTATTTT. Translation gives CASSYSYSKDTQYF. This chain connects TRBV6-5 to TRBJ2-3, with unresolved D. The V end lost 0 bases, the J end lost 6 bases, and 10 bases lay between the germline ends. Germline loops: CDR1 MNHEY, CDR2 SVGAGI. The CDR3 runs 14 residues.

The chain joins TRBV5-4 to TRBJ1-2, with 7 positions matching TRBD1. Germline CDR1 is SGHNT and CDR2 is YYREEE (reference sequence). V was pared by 4 bases and J by 4 bases, with 10 bases of the junction left unmatched. This CDR3 spans 15 amino acids. CDR3 in amino acids: CASSTLLTGIYGYTF. CDR3 DNA: TGTGCCAGCAGCACGCTCTTGACAGGGATCTATGGCTACACCTTC.

V and J are TRBV10-1 and TRBJ1-2; tentative D call: TRBD1 (5 bases). Trimming cost V 3 bases and J 5 bases, with 16 bases left between them. The CDR3 length is 15 residues. Germline V gene data show CDR1 as WNHNN and CDR2 as SYGVQD (reference sequence). CDR3: CASSEPDTGGYGYTF. The CDR3 region has the DNA TGCGCCAGCAGTGAACCGGACACGGGTGGGTATGGCTACACCTTC.

The chain recombines TRBV6-1 with TRBJ2-3; D might be TRBD1 (5 bases). This CDR3 is 13 amino acids long. The germline V gene encodes CDR1 MNHNS and CDR2 SASEGT. V lost 1 base, J lost 14 bases, and 16 bases lay in between. CDR3 nucleotide sequence: TGTGCCAGCAGTGAAGAGAGGAACGGCCAGGGGTATTTT. Its protein is CASSEERNGQGYF.

V usage is TRBV5-1 and J usage is TRBJ2-1; 7 bases fit TRBD2. Germline V gene data show CDR1 as SGHRS and CDR2 as YFSETQ. J gave up 5 bases and V 1 base, and 6 bases lay outside the gene matches. This CDR3 comprises 15 residues. CDR3 coding DNA: TGCGCCAGCAGCTTGAAACTAGCGCCTGACAATGAGCAGTTCTTC. It translates to CASSLKLAPDNEQFF.

This clone was counted only a few times. V and J are TRBV10-3 and TRBJ2-7; TRBD2 agrees at 14 bases. This CDR3 contains 15 residues. Looked up from germline, CDR1 is ENHRY and CDR2 is SYGVKD. J was trimmed by 3 bases and V by 6 bases; bases with no gene match: 4. CDR3 coding DNA: TGTGCCATCAGATCAGGACTAGCGGGAGGCTACGAGCAGTACTTC. Translating gives CAIRSGLAGGYEQYF.

The chain combines TRBV23-1 with TRBJ2-6, with D possibly TRBD2 on 5 matching bases. TRBV23-1 is annotated as an ORF whose role is uncertain. Trimming removed 10 bases from V and 4 bases from J, with 32 bases in between. The CDR3 extends over 20 amino acids. This CDR3 is CATEAPKSGTWPKGANVLTF. CDR3 sequence (DNA): TGCGCCACAGAAGCCCCTAAGTCGGGAACCTGGCCGAAGGGGGCCAACGTCCTGACTTTC.

The chain recombines TRBV28 with TRBJ2-3, with 11 bases lining up with TRBD2. Trimming took 3 bases from V and 2 from J; bases not matched to a gene: 1. Germline CDR1 reads MDHEN; CDR2 reads SYDVKM. The CDR3 consists of 15 residues. CDR3 sequence: CASSLGLADTDTQYF. CDR3 in DNA: TGTGCCAGCAGTTTGGGACTAGCGGACACAGATACGCAGTATTTT.

This rearrangement joins TRBV7-2 to TRBJ1-3, with 7 bases lining up with TRBD1. The junction had 1 base not matched to a gene; V was cut back by 5 bases and J by 0 bases. This CDR3 comprises 14 residues. CDR1 is SGHTA, CDR2 FQGNSA, per germline. Written as DNA, the CDR3 is TGTGCCAGCAGCCGGGACAGCTCTGGAAACACCATATATTTT. This sequence encodes CASSRDSSGNTIYF.

In regard to this clone: In the same sample, other DNA sequences code for this CDR3. The chain employs TRBV5-1 and TRBJ1-6; 7 nucleotides line up with TRBD1. Germline lookup yields CDR1 SGHRS and CDR2 YFSETQ. This CDR3 is built from 13 residues. V lost 0 bases, J lost 10 bases, and 1 base stayed unmatched. The chain's CDR3 is CASSLDRGSPLHF. CDR3 nucleotides: TGCGCCAGCAGCTTGGACAGGGGATCACCCCTCCACTTT.

The J gene is TRBJ2-7, the V gene TRBV5-1; TRBD1 matches 11 bases. Germline values: CDR1 SGHRS, CDR2 YFSETQ. Unmatched junction bases numbered 4, after V lost 3 bases and J lost 2 bases. CDR3 length: 15 residues. CDR3 nucleotides: TGCGCCAGCAGCTACGGGACAGGGGGTACCTACGAGCAGTACGTC. It encodes CASSYGTGGTYEQYV.

The chain combines TRBV20-1 with TRBJ2-7; D gene unclear. V was pared by 3 bases and J by 3 bases, with 9 bases between. Germline CDR1 and CDR2: DFQATT and SNEGSKA (reference sequence). The CDR3 is 12 residues long. For the CDR3, the DNA is TGCAGTGCTAGTGTCAAAAACTACGAGCAGTACGTC. It codes for CSASVKNYEQYV.

The chain carries TRBV5-4 and TRBJ1-2; the match to TRBD1 covers 7 bases. Germline loops: CDR1 SGHNT, CDR2 YYREEE (reference sequence). The CDR3 runs 15 residues. With V trimmed by 4 bases and J by 3 bases, 9 bases remained unmatched. The CDR3 spells CASSGSTGAHYGYTF. The CDR3 nucleotides read TGTGCCAGCAGCGGGTCCACAGGGGCTCACTATGGCTACACCTTC.